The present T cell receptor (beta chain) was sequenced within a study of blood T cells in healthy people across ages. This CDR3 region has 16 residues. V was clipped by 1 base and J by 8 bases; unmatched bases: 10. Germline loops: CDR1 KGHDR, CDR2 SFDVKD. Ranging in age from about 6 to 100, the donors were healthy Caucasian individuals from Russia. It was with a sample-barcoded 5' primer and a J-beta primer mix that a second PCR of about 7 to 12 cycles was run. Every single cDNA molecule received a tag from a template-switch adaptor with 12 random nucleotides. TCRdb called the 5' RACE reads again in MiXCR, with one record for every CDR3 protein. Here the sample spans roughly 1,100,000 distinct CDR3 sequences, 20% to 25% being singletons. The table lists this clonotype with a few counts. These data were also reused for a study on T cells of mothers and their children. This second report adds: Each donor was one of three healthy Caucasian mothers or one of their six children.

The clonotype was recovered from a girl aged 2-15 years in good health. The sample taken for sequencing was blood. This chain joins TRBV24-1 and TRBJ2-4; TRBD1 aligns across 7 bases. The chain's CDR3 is CATSDFRAGGEDIQYF. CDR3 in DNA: TGTGCCACCAGTGATTTTCGGGCAGGGGGAGAGGACATTCAGTACTTC.